This entry lists 25 T cell receptor beta chains sequenced from one sample in a study of T cell responses to AZD1222 COVID-19 vaccine. The table came from immunoSEQ multiplex PCR; TCRdb's copy has only in-frame clones and leaves some out. Of approximately 67,000 clones listed, nearly 90% were seen once; the top ten hold under 30%. The sequencing here drew on peripheral blood, taken 28 days after the second AZD1222 dose. The source of these receptors is an adult who received the AZD1222 COVID-19 vaccine.

This chain connects TRBV19 to TRBJ2-2; a weak D match, TRBD2 (6 bases). V shed 4 bases and J shed 3 bases, with 9 bases lying between them. Germline V gives CDR1 LNHDA, CDR2 SQIVND (reference sequence). The CDR3 is 14 residues long. The CDR3 here is CASSRRGDTGELFF. The CDR3 DNA is TGTGCCAGTAGTAGGCGGGGTGACACCGGGGAGCTGTTTTTT.

The V call is TRBV19, the J call TRBJ2-7; 12 bases align to TRBD1. CDR3 length: 13 residues. The V gene end was trimmed by 10 bases and the J gene end by 2 bases; junction bases not matched to a gene: 3. Germline V gene sequence: CDR1 LNHDA, CDR2 SQIVND (reference sequence). DNA of the CDR3: TGTGCCACCCGGGACAGGGGGCCCTACGAGCAGTACTTC. Amino acids: CATRDRGPYEQYF. The complete variable domain, with remaining parts taken from reference TRBV19 and TRBJ2-7, reads DGGITQSPKYLFRKEGQNVTLSCEQNLNHDAMYWYRQDPGQGLRLIYYSQIVNDFQKGDIAEGYSVSREKKESFPLTVTSAQKNPTAFYLCATRDRGPYEQYFGPGTRLTVT.

V usage is TRBV9 and J usage is TRBJ1-3; 7 nucleotides match TRBD1. The germline gives CDR1 SGDLS, CDR2 YYNGEE. The CDR3 has 15 amino acids. Germline trimming cut 4 bases from V and 4 bases from J; bases unmatched to any gene: 8. The CDR3 region is CASSFDRVSGNTIYF. CDR3 nucleotides: TGTGCCAGCAGCTTTGACAGGGTCTCCGGAAACACCATATATTTT.

CDR3 loop: CASTPREGNYGYTF. The CDR3 DNA reads as TGCGCCAGCACCCCCCGCGAAGGGAACTATGGCTACACCTTC. The chain joins TRBV4-1 to TRBJ1-2, with unresolved D. The CDR3 extends over 14 amino acids. V lost 7 bases, J lost 2 bases, and 14 bases lay in between. The germline gives CDR1 MGHRA, CDR2 YSYEKL.

CDR3 sequence (DNA): TGTGCCAGCAGCGCCGGGACTAGCTCGGTCTACGAGCAGTACTTC. This codes for CASSAGTSSVYEQYF. The rearrangement uses TRBV5-4 and TRBJ2-7, with 9 bases identical to TRBD2. The CDR3 covers 15 residues. After removal of 4 bases from V and 3 bases from J, the junction contained 8 bases not matched to a gene. CDR1 SGHNT and CDR2 YYREEE come from the germline V gene (reference sequence). Based on the CDR3 plus reference TRBV5-4 and TRBJ2-7, the full variable domain is ETGVTQSPTHLIKTRGQQVTLRCSSQSGHNTVSWYQQALGQGPQFIFQYYREEENGRGNFPPRFSGLQFPNYSSELNVNALELDDSALYLCASSAGTSSVYEQYFGPGTRLTVT.

The chain has TRBV29-1 and TRBJ2-2, with TRBD2 matching over 10 bases. CDR3 length equals 14 residues. V lost 7 bases, J lost 1 base, and 3 bases stayed unmatched. Germline CDR1 and CDR2: SQVTM and ANQGSEA. CDR3 nucleotides: TGCAGCGCTGCTAGCGGGAGGAACACCGGGGAGCTGTTTTTT. It translates to CSAASGRNTGELFF.

This chain links TRBV12-3 or TRBV12-4 with TRBJ1-5; tentatively, D is TRBD1 (5 bases). This CDR3 is 13 amino acids long. The V and J ends lost 1 base and 10 bases respectively, with 11 bases between them. The CDR3 coding sequence is TGTGCCAGCAGTTTAGGCAGAGGGGTACCCCAGCATTTT. Protein sequence: CASSLGRGVPQHF.

The chain employs TRBV11-2 and TRBJ2-5; 7 nucleotides line up with TRBD1. The length of the CDR3 is 13 residues. J was trimmed by 3 bases and V by 4 bases; bases with no gene match: 2. CDR1 and CDR2 from the germline V gene are SGHAT and FQNNGV. The CDR3 region is CASSSGTEETQYF. Written as DNA, the CDR3 is TGTGCCAGCAGCTCCGGGACAGAAGAGACCCAGTACTTC. The complete variable domain, with remaining parts taken from reference TRBV11-2 and TRBJ2-5, reads EAGVAQSPRYKIIEKRQSVAFWCNPISGHATLYWYQQILGQGPKLLIQFQNNGVVDDSQLPKDRFSAERLKGVDSTLKIQPAKLEDSAVYLCASSSGTEETQYFGPGTRLLVL.

This rearrangement joins TRBV12-3 or TRBV12-4 to TRBJ2-1, with TRBD2 identical over 8 bases. Unmatched junction bases numbered 5, after V lost 7 bases and J lost 6 bases. The CDR3 loop spans 13 amino acids. CDR3 in amino acids: CASIPSGSNEQFF. In DNA, the CDR3 is TGTGCCAGCATCCCGAGCGGGAGCAATGAGCAGTTCTTC.

The CDR3 reads CASSLAQDTEAFF. Written as DNA, the CDR3 is TGCGCCAGCAGCTTGGCGCAAGACACTGAAGCTTTCTTT. J is TRBJ1-1 and V is TRBV5-1; D unresolved. The CDR3 runs 13 residues. Trimming left V 0 bases short and J 3 bases short, with 6 bases between. Germline V CDR1 and CDR2: SGHRS, YFSETQ.

The chain uses TRBV7-9 and TRBJ1-2, with D possibly matching TRBD1 (6 bases). The V gene lost 3 bases and the J gene lost 2 bases, with 7 bases spanning the gap. CDR3 size: 13 residues. Germline V gives CDR1 SEHNR, CDR2 FQNEAQ (reference sequence). The CDR3: CASSFGQNYGYTF. The CDR3 nucleotides are TGTGCCAGCAGCTTTGGACAGAACTATGGCTACACCTTC.

The chain recombines TRBV7-3 with TRBJ1-1; 10 bases fit TRBD1. This CDR3 comprises 13 residues. Germline V gene lookup returns CDR1 SGHTA and CDR2 FQGTGA. Trimming took 5 bases from V and 3 from J; bases not matched to a gene: 0. CDR3 DNA sequence: TGTGCCAGCAGCGGGACAGGGGACACTGAAGCTTTCTTT. It specifies CASSGTGDTEAFF. Looking up the rest from reference TRBV7-3 and TRBJ1-1 gives the full variable domain: GAGVSQTPSNKVTEKGKYVELRCDPISGHTALYWYRQSLGQGPEFLIYFQGTGAADDSGLPNDRFFAVRPEGSVSTLKIQRTERGDSAVYLCASSGTGDTEAFFGQGTRLTVV.

In nucleotides, the CDR3 is TGTGCCTGGAGTGTTGAGCAGACCCAGTACTTC. It encodes CAWSVEQTQYF. The J gene is TRBJ2-5, the V gene TRBV30; D gene ambiguous. CDR1 GTSNPN and CDR2 SVGIG come from the germline V gene (reference sequence). Trimming removed 0 bases at V and 6 bases at J, with 5 bases between. This CDR3 spans 11 amino acids.

This clone was detected only a few times. An end of the junction does not agree with germline; a read error may underlie this. The rearrangement links TRBV6-1 to TRBJ1-3; D ambiguous. Per the germline V gene, CDR1 is MNHNS and CDR2 is SASEGT. CDR3 length: 14 residues. The CDR3: CASSEGTTGDTIYF. The CDR3 DNA follows: TGTGCCAGCAGTGAGGGAACAACTGGAGACACCATATATTTT.

The rearrangement joins TRBV12-3 or TRBV12-4 to TRBJ1-5, with TRBD1 matching over 7 bases. The CDR3 length is 12 residues. Unmatched junction bases numbered 3, after V lost 6 bases and J lost 7 bases. CDR3 nucleotides: TGTGCCAGCAGACAGGGGTGGCAGCCCCAGCATTTT. Translating it yields CASRQGWQPQHF.

The chain combines TRBV5-1 with TRBJ2-5, with 7 bases matching TRBD2. From germline, CDR1 is SGHRS and CDR2 YFSETQ. Germline trimming cut 2 bases from V and 1 base from J; bases unmatched to any gene: 5. The CDR3 is 15 residues long. The CDR3 DNA is TGCGCCAGCAGCTTTAGCGGGTTTTCCCAAGAGACCCAGTACTTC. Its protein product is CASSFSGFSQETQYF.

The V gene is TRBV6-2 or TRBV6-3, the J gene TRBJ1-5, with no clear D. V was trimmed by 0 bases and J by 1 base, leaving 10 bases between them. Germline V gives CDR1 MNHEY, CDR2 SVGEGT. This CDR3 spans 16 amino acids. In DNA, the CDR3 is TGTGCCAGCAGTTACTCTCTACTTCGAAGCAATCAGCCCCAGCATTTT. It translates to CASSYSLLRSNQPQHF.

V is TRBV7-9 and J is TRBJ2-5, with 8 bases matching TRBD2. Germline CDR1 and CDR2: SEHNR and FQNEAQ (reference sequence). The ends lost 5 bases at V and 5 bases at J; junction bases unmatched: 10. CDR3 length equals 15 residues. The CDR3 DNA is TGTGCCAGCAGCCCTCGGGAGGGGCCGGGGGAGACCCAGTACTTC. Residues: CASSPREGPGETQYF.

This chain's CDR3 is CASSHPRGTSGRAVLEQYF. DNA of the CDR3: TGTGCCAGCAGCCACCCACGGGGGACTAGCGGGAGGGCCGTACTCGAGCAGTACTTC. The chain uses TRBV3-1 (or the pseudogene TRBV3-2) and TRBJ2-7; 16 nucleotides line up with TRBD2. Germline CDR1 reads LGHDT; CDR2 reads YNNKEL (reference sequence). J gave up 6 bases and V 3 bases, and 14 bases lay outside the gene matches. The CDR3 extends over 19 amino acids.

The chain carries TRBV19 and TRBJ2-7, with a weak D call TRBD2 (5 bases). The CDR3 loop spans 15 amino acids. Per germline, CDR1 LNHDA and CDR2 SQIVND (reference sequence). The V end lost 1 base, the J end lost 2 bases, and 12 bases lay between the germline ends. In DNA, the CDR3 is TGTGCCAGTAGTATAGTGGGGTCGGGAACCTACGAGCAGTACTTC. This gives the protein CASSIVGSGTYEQYF.

This rearrangement joins TRBV18 to TRBJ2-7; D uncertain. Germline CDR1 reads KGHSH; CDR2 reads LQKENI. Trimming removed 2 bases from V and 7 bases from J, with 9 bases in between. The CDR3 runs 12 residues. CDR3 sequence (DNA): TGTGCCAGCTCACCAAATTTGCGGGAGCAGTACTTC. It encodes CASSPNLREQYF.

This chain connects TRBV12-3 or TRBV12-4 to TRBJ1-6; D gene ambiguous. V lost 3 bases to trimming and J lost 10 bases, with 10 bases between them. The length of the CDR3 is 13 residues. The DNA for the CDR3 is TGTGCCAGCAGTTTCGAGGACGGATCACCCCTCCACTTT. Protein product: CASSFEDGSPLHF.

This clone has a single count. The genes are TRBV6-5 and TRBJ1-2; D not certain. V lost 6 bases and J 3 bases, leaving 11 bases between the germline ends. The CDR3 extends over 13 amino acids. CDR1 and CDR2 from the germline V gene are MNHEY and SVGAGI. CDR3 region: CASRLSGDYGYTF. Written as DNA, the CDR3 is TGTGCCAGCAGGCTCAGTGGCGACTATGGCTACACCTTC.

The chain links TRBV11-2 to TRBJ2-7; 9 nucleotides match TRBD2. Trimming removed 1 base from V and 0 bases from J; junction bases left unmatched: 1. Germline V gene sequence: CDR1 SGHAT, CDR2 FQNNGV. There are 15 residues in the CDR3. The CDR3 sequence is CASSLGGRASYEQYF. CDR3 coding DNA: TGTGCCAGCAGCTTAGGCGGGAGGGCCTCCTACGAGCAGTACTTC.

The chain employs TRBV28 and TRBJ1-4, with 7 bases that match TRBD1. The CDR3 is 13 amino acids. The ends lost 6 bases at V and 3 bases at J; junction bases unmatched: 1. CDR1 and CDR2 (germline): MDHEN, SYDVKM. The CDR3 bases are TGTGCCAGCAGGGGACAGCCTAATGAAAAACTGTTTTTT. Protein: CASRGQPNEKLFF.